The 18 T cell receptor beta chains below were found in one sample sequenced in a study of beta chain features in type 1 diabetes. Expressed TCRB transcripts were sequenced because the isolated RNA had all been reverse transcribed beforehand. Clones were sequenced by immunoSEQ multiplex PCR, and TCRdb holds only the in-frame ones, with some missing. This table has 120,000 to 150,000 clones, 9% to 10% appearing once. The specimen was central memory CD4+ T cells from blood. The origin of the receptors is a woman in her 40s in good health.

The V call is TRBV11-2, the J call TRBJ2-5; TRBD2 matches at 9 bases. In germline, CDR1 is SGHAT, CDR2 FQNNGV. Trimming took 5 bases from V and 5 from J; bases not matched to a gene: 9. The CDR3 extends over 15 amino acids. This chain's CDR3 is CASSPFSGGSETQYF. The DNA for the CDR3 is TGTGCCAGCAGCCCCTTTAGCGGGGGATCCGAGACCCAGTACTTC. The full variable domain, rest sourced from reference TRBV11-2 and TRBJ2-5, is EAGVAQSPRYKIIEKRQSVAFWCNPISGHATLYWYQQILGQGPKLLIQFQNNGVVDDSQLPKDRFSAERLKGVDSTLKIQPAKLEDSAVYLCASSPFSGGSETQYFGPGTRLLVL.

The chain employs TRBV5-1 and TRBJ1-1, with TRBD1 matching over 8 bases. Germline assignment: CDR1 SGHRS and CDR2 YFSETQ. The CDR3 is 13 amino acids. The ends lost 3 bases at V and 10 bases at J; junction bases unmatched: 8. The DNA of the CDR3 is TGCGCCAGCAGCTACGAACCCGACAGGGGAGCTTTCTTT. This translates into CASSYEPDRGAFF.

The chain links TRBV7-9 to TRBJ1-4, with TRBD1 identical over 8 bases. The CDR3 covers 15 residues. V shed 5 bases and J 8 bases; nucleotides not matched to a gene: 10. The germline V gene has CDR1 SEHNR and CDR2 FQNEAQ (reference sequence). CDR3 bases: TGTGCCAGCAGCCCCCCGGGACAGGCTGGGGAAAAACTGTTTTTT. Its translation is CASSPPGQAGEKLFF. The variable domain in full, completed from reference TRBV7-9 and TRBJ1-4, reads DTGVSQNPRHKITKRGQNVTFRCDPISEHNRLYWYRQTLGQGPEFLTYFQNEAQLEKSRLLSDRFSAERPKGSFSTLEIQRTEQGDSAMYLCASSPPGQAGEKLFFGSGTQLSVL.

This clone was seen more than once but under ten times. J is TRBJ2-5 and V is TRBV7-9; TRBD2 matches at 14 bases. The CDR3 sequence is 15 residues long. CDR1 and CDR2 (germline): SEHNR, FQNEAQ (reference sequence). J was trimmed by 2 bases and V by 5 bases; bases with no gene match: 1. CDR3 coding DNA: TGTGCCAGCAGCCGGACTAGCGGGGGGCAAGAGACCCAGTACTTC. Translation gives CASSRTSGGQETQYF.

This clone has a handful of counts. V usage is TRBV10-2 and J usage is TRBJ2-3; tentatively, D is TRBD1 (6 bases). The CDR3 runs to 13 residues. Germline loops: CDR1 WSHSY, CDR2 SAAADI. Trimming shortened V by 8 bases and J by 4 bases, and 13 bases separated the two germline ends. CDR3 coding DNA: TGCGCCAGCGAGGAACCAGGGGCAGATACGCAGTATTTT. Translation gives CASEEPGADTQYF.

This clone was recorded a few times. The chain joins TRBV10-3 to TRBJ1-2; perhaps TRBD1 as D (6 bases). Trimming took 0 bases from V and 7 from J, leaving 18 bases between them. The CDR3 contains 16 residues. Germline values: CDR1 ENHRY, CDR2 SYGVKD. In nucleotides, the CDR3 is TGTGCCATCAGTGAGTCCCTGAAGGGGGAGACGAGTGGCTACACCTTC. Its protein product is CAISESLKGETSGYTF.

This clone was recorded a few times. This chain joins TRBV7-8 and TRBJ2-5; 13 bases are a match to TRBD2. Germline trimming cut 5 bases from V and 2 bases from J; bases unmatched to any gene: 8. The CDR3 sequence is 17 residues long. In germline, CDR1 is SGHVS, CDR2 FQNEAQ. The CDR3 coding sequence is TGTGCCAGCAGCCTCAGGACTAGCGGGGGAACACAAGAGACCCAGTACTTC. Protein sequence: CASSLRTSGGTQETQYF.

The genes are TRBV7-9 and TRBJ1-5; D may be TRBD1 (6 bases). The V and J ends lost 1 base and 7 bases respectively, with 17 bases between them. CDR1 is SEHNR, CDR2 FQNEAQ, per germline (reference sequence). The CDR3 loop spans 16 amino acids. This chain's CDR3 is CASSLGGSGARQPQHF. Here the CDR3 DNA reads TGTGCCAGCAGCTTAGGGGGTTCAGGGGCCCGGCAGCCCCAGCATTTT.

Comment on this clone: Sequence at one end of the junction differs from germline and may be a read error. The V gene is TRBV19, the J gene TRBJ2-1, with no clear D. The CDR3 is 13 residues long. CDR1 and CDR2 (germline): LNHDA, SQIVND (reference sequence). The CDR3 region is CASSIPMIPYPIF. The CDR3, as DNA: TGTGCCAGTAGTATTCCGATGATCCCCTACCCAATCTTC.

This chain connects TRBV19 to TRBJ1-5; D not resolved. Germline V lookup: CDR1 LNHDA, CDR2 SQIVND (reference sequence). V gave up 7 bases and J gave up 2 bases, with 9 bases separating them. The CDR3 runs 13 residues. The chain's CDR3 is CASNPGRNQPQHF. In DNA, the CDR3 is TGTGCCAGTAATCCTGGGCGCAATCAGCCCCAGCATTTT. The complete variable domain, with remaining parts taken from reference TRBV19 and TRBJ1-5, reads DGGITQSPKYLFRKEGQNVTLSCEQNLNHDAMYWYRQDPGQGLRLIYYSQIVNDFQKGDIAEGYSVSREKKESFPLTVTSAQKNPTAFYLCASNPGRNQPQHFGDGTRLSIL.

The rearrangement uses TRBV11-2 and TRBJ2-5; 7 positions match TRBD2. The CDR3 contains 15 residues. The germline V gene encodes CDR1 SGHAT and CDR2 FQNNGV. V was pared by 4 bases and J by 2 bases, with 7 bases of the junction left unmatched. CDR3 DNA sequence: TGTGCCAGCAGCTCCCAAGCGGGGACGCAAGAGACCCAGTACTTC. Protein sequence: CASSSQAGTQETQYF. The full variable domain, in which reference TRBV11-2 and TRBJ2-5 provide the parts outside the CDR3, is EAGVAQSPRYKIIEKRQSVAFWCNPISGHATLYWYQQILGQGPKLLIQFQNNGVVDDSQLPKDRFSAERLKGVDSTLKIQPAKLEDSAVYLCASSSQAGTQETQYFGPGTRLLVL.

CDR3 coding DNA: TGCAGCGCCCGGGACAGGGATGCTAACTATGGCTACACCTTC. It encodes CSARDRDANYGYTF. The J gene is TRBJ1-2, the V gene TRBV29-1; 9 bases are shared with TRBD1. The CDR3 has 14 residues. V lost 7 bases and J lost 0; bases outside the gene matches: 6. Germline loops: CDR1 SQVTM, CDR2 ANQGSEA.

In its sample, this clone was seen a few times. V is TRBV4-3 and J is TRBJ1-5; the D gene is possibly TRBD1 (6 bases). This CDR3 is 16 amino acids long. Trimming took 0 bases from V and 2 from J, leaving 11 bases between them. Germline V lookup: CDR1 LGHNA, CDR2 YSLEER. The DNA for the CDR3 is TGCGCCAGCAGCCAAGATTGGGGGCAGGGCAATCAGCCCCAGCATTTT. This codes for CASSQDWGQGNQPQHF.

V usage is TRBV7-9 and J usage is TRBJ2-7, with D maybe TRBD2 (5 bases). The CDR3 covers 14 residues. Germline V gives CDR1 SEHNR, CDR2 FQNEAQ (reference sequence). V dropped 5 bases and J dropped 3 bases, with 14 bases sitting between them. In nucleotides, the CDR3 is TGTGCCAGCAGCCAGGCGGGTCTACTCTACGAGCAGTACTTC. Translating it yields CASSQAGLLYEQYF.

This clone was observed a handful of times. V is TRBV5-1 and J is TRBJ2-1, with D possibly matching TRBD1 (7 bases). The V gene's germline CDR1 is SGHRS and CDR2 YFSETQ. Trimming cost V 0 bases and J 10 bases, with 11 bases left between them. The CDR3 spans 13 residues. This CDR3 is CASSLGQGGEQFF. DNA of the CDR3: TGCGCCAGCAGCTTGGGACAGGGAGGCGAGCAGTTCTTC.

CDR3 in amino acids: CASSRDRGVETQYF. The CDR3 bases are TGTGCCAGCAGCCGGGACAGGGGGGTGGAGACCCAGTACTTC. The chain recombines TRBV11-2 with TRBJ2-5; 11 bases are a match to TRBD1. The CDR3 spans 14 residues. The germline V gene has CDR1 SGHAT and CDR2 FQNNGV. The V gene end was trimmed by 5 bases and the J gene end by 5 bases; junction bases not matched to a gene: 4.

This clone appeared a few times. The rearrangement links TRBV7-9 to TRBJ2-7, with D tentatively TRBD1 (6 bases). The CDR3 contains 13 residues. Germline CDR1 and CDR2: SEHNR and FQNEAQ (reference sequence). The V end was cut by 8 bases, the J end by 6 bases, with 17 bases between. The CDR3 is CASQQGWGLEQYF. The CDR3 DNA reads TGTGCCAGCCAACAGGGATGGGGGCTCGAGCAGTACTTC. Full variable domain (outside the CDR3, taken from reference TRBV7-9 and TRBJ2-7): DTGVSQNPRHKITKRGQNVTFRCDPISEHNRLYWYRQTLGQGPEFLTYFQNEAQLEKSRLLSDRFSAERPKGSFSTLEIQRTEQGDSAMYLCASQQGWGLEQYFGPGTRLTVT.

The chain joins TRBV6-9 to TRBJ1-4, with TRBD1 as a possible D gene (6 bases). The V end was cut by 1 base, the J end by 7 bases, with 22 bases between. CDR3 length: 18 amino acids. From germline, CDR1 is MNHGY and CDR2 SVAAGI. The CDR3 loop is CASSYLVQGRRLGEKLFF. CDR3 sequence (DNA): TGTGCCAGCAGTTATTTGGTACAGGGACGCCGGTTGGGTGAAAAACTGTTTTTT.